The entry that follows covers one TCR beta chain sequence. This specimen comes from a study of blood T cell repertoires in COVID-19. Study summary: The analysed material was cDNA or gDNA that came from T cells, B-cell-depleted T cells, or PBMCs.

Looked up from germline, CDR1 is MDHEN and CDR2 is SYDVKM. With 6 bases removed from V and 1 base from J, the gap between germline ends came to 13 bases. The CDR3 is 14 amino acids. As originally analysed: Using reference gene primer amplification, nucleated cell counts were estimated. Some clones are missing from TCRdb's copy, which holds only in-frame ones; the method was immunoSEQ multiplex PCR. V and J calls and clone size come straight from that table; D and trimming were deduced from the DNA. The sample yields 250,000 to 300,000 clones, approximately 89% seen once. The sequenced sample was peripheral blood. The chain couples TRBV28 to TRBJ2-7, with a possible D match to TRBD1 (6 bases). This TCR was recovered from a woman aged 30 to 39 with COVID-19, enrolled during active disease. This chain's CDR3 is CASSPDRPSYEQYF. The DNA for the CDR3 is TGTGCCAGCAGCCCCGACAGGCCATCCTACGAGCAGTACTTC.